The 10 T cell receptor beta chains presented below share a single source sample, sequenced in a study of blood T cell repertoires in COVID-19. The table came from immunoSEQ multiplex PCR; TCRdb's copy has only in-frame clones and leaves some out. This table holds roughly 90,000 clones, about 80% found once. Sequencing was performed on peripheral blood. These receptors originate from a woman aged 65 to 85 with acute or convalescent COVID-19.

CDR3 sequence reads: CASSLESSGGWDTQYF. CDR3 nucleotide sequence: TGCGCCAGCAGCTTGGAATCTAGCGGGGGTTGGGATACGCAGTATTTT. The rearrangement uses TRBV5-1 and TRBJ2-3; TRBD2 aligns across 10 bases. The CDR3 is 16 amino acids. Germline V gene sequence: CDR1 SGHRS, CDR2 YFSETQ. Germline trimming cut 0 bases from V and 6 bases from J; bases unmatched to any gene: 7. The whole variable domain, remainder taken from reference TRBV5-1 and TRBJ2-3, is KAGVTQTPRYLIKTRGQQVTLSCSPISGHRSVSWYQQTPGQGLQFLFEYFSETQRNKGNFPGRFSGRQFSNSRSEMNVSTLELGDSALYLCASSLESSGGWDTQYFGPGTRLTVL.

V and J are TRBV21-1 and TRBJ2-2; no check of the table's D call, TRBD1, against the DNA was made. TRBV21-1 is a pseudogene segment. This CDR3 has 15 residues. This CDR3 reads CASSKGRGRTGELFF. CDR3 in DNA: TGTGCCAGCAGCAAAGGCAGGGGGCGCACCGGGGAGCTGTTTTTT.

The CDR3 sequence: CASSRTSGGLPETQYF. CDR3 DNA sequence: TGTGCCAGCAGCCGGACTAGCGGGGGGCTCCCGGAGACCCAGTACTTC. The genes are TRBV27 and TRBJ2-5; 14 bases map to TRBD2. This CDR3 is 16 amino acids long. Losses at the gene ends were 6 bases for V and 5 bases for J; bases not matched to a gene: 8. The germline gives CDR1 MNHEY, CDR2 SMNVEV (reference sequence).

The chain uses TRBV5-1 and TRBJ2-2; D ambiguous. V lost 4 bases to trimming and J lost 0 bases, with 10 bases between them. The CDR3 sequence is 15 residues long. Per germline, CDR1 SGHRS and CDR2 YFSETQ. CDR3 DNA sequence: TGCGCCAGCAGCAGAGACACCCCGAACACCGGGGAGCTGTTTTTT. As protein: CASSRDTPNTGELFF.

The rearrangement links TRBV29-1 to TRBJ2-2; TRBD2 is a possible D gene (6 bases). Per the germline V gene, CDR1 is SQVTM and CDR2 is ANQGSEA. Trimming cost V 0 bases and J 7 bases, with 9 bases left between them. This CDR3 contains 13 residues. The CDR3 here is CSVEDRRDGELFF. In DNA, the CDR3 is TGCAGCGTTGAAGATCGGAGGGACGGGGAGCTGTTTTTT.

The chain carries TRBV19 and TRBJ1-6; D unclear. The CDR3 sequence is 13 residues long. Trimming left V 7 bases short and J 6 bases short, with 10 bases between. CDR1 and CDR2 (germline): LNHDA, SQIVND (reference sequence). The CDR3 coding sequence is TGTGCCAGTACCAGCCGGGTTAATTCACCCCTCCACTTT. Translation: CASTSRVNSPLHF.

The chain combines TRBV5-1 with TRBJ1-1; the match to TRBD1 covers 9 bases. The ends lost 4 bases at V and 3 bases at J; junction bases unmatched: 28. CDR1 and CDR2 (germline): SGHRS, YFSETQ. The CDR3 loop spans 22 amino acids. CDR3 residues: CASSTHPGGWDRVVVSDTEAFF. The CDR3 coding sequence is TGCGCCAGCAGCACACACCCCGGAGGGTGGGACAGGGTTGTTGTTTCGGACACTGAAGCTTTCTTT.

The chain employs TRBV13 and TRBJ2-3; TRBD2 matches at 8 bases. The trim removed 4 bases at V and 5 bases at J, leaving 11 bases unmatched. This CDR3 has 16 residues. Germline V CDR1 and CDR2: PRHDT, FYEKMQ (reference sequence). CDR3 DNA sequence: TGTGCCAGCAGCTCAGCGGGAGTCGATCATGGAGATACGCAGTATTTT. Residues: CASSSAGVDHGDTQYF.

The chain's CDR3 is CASSFGAGGTYEQYF. CDR3 coding DNA: TGCGCCAGCAGCTTCGGGGCAGGGGGGACTTACGAGCAGTACTTC. The chain has TRBV5-1 and TRBJ2-7; D is perhaps TRBD1 (7 bases). This CDR3 contains 15 residues. Trimming took off 2 bases at V and 4 bases at J, with 16 bases between the two ends. Germline loops: CDR1 SGHRS, CDR2 YFSETQ.

This chain joins TRBV7-2 and TRBJ1-4; 7 bases match TRBD1. The germline CDR1 and CDR2 sequences are SGHTA and FQGNSA. CDR3 length equals 15 residues. Trimming cost V 2 bases and J 8 bases; bases outside gene matches: 8. The CDR3 protein is CASSLRPGGREKLFF. CDR3 DNA sequence: TGTGCCAGCAGCTTACGCCCAGGGGGGAGAGAAAAACTGTTTTTT.